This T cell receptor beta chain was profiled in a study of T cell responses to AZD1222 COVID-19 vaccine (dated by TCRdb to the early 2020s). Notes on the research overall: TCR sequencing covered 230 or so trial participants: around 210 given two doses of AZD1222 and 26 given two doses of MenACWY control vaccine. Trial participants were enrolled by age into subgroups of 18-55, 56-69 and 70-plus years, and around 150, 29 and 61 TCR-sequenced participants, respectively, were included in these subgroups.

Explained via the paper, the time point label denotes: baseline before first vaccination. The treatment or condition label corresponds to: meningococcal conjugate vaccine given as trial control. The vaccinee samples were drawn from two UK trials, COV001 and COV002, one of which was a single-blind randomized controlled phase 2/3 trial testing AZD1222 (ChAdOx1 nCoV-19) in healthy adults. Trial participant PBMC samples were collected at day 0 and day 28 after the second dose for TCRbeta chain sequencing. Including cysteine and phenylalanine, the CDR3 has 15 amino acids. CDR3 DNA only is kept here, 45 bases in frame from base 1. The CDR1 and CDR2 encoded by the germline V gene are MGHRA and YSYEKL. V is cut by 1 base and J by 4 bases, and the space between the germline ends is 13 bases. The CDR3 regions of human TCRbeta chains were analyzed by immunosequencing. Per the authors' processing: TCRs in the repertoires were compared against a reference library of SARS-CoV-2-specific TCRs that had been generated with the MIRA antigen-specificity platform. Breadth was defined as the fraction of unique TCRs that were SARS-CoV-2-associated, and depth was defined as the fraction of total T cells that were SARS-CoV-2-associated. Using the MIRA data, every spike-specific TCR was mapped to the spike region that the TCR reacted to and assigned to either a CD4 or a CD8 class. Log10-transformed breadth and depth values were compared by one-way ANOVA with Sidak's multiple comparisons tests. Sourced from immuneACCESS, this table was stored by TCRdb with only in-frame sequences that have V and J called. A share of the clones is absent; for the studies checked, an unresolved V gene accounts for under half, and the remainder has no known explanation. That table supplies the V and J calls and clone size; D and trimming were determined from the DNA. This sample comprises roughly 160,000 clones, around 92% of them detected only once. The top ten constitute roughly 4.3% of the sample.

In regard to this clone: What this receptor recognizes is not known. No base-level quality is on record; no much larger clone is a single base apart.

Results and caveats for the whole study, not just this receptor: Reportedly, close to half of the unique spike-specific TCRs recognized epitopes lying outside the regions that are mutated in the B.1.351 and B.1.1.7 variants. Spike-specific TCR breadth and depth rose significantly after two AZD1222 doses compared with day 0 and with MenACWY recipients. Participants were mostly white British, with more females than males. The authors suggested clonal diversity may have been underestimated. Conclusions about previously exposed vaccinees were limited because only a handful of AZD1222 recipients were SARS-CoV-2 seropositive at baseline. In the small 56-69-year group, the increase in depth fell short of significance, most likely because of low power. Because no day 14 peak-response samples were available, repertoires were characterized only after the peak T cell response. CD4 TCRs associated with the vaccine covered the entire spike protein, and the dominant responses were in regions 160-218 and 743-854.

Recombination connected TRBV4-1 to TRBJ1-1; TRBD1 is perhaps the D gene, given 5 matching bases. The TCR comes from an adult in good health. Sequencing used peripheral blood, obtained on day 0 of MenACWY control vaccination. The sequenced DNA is TGCGCCAGCAGCCAAGTAGACAGTGCGGGCACTGAAGCTTTCTTT. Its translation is CASSQVDSAGTEAFF.